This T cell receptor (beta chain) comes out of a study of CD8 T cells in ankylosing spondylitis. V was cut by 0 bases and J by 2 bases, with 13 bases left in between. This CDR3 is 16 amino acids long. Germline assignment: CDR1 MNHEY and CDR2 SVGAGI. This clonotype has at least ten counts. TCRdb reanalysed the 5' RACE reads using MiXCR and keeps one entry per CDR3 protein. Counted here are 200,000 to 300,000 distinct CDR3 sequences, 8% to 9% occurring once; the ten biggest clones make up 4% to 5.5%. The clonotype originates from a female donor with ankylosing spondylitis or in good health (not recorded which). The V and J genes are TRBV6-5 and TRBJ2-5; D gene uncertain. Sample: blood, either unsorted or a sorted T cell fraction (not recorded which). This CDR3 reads CASSYSTGPLQETQYF. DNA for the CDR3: TGTGCCAGCAGTTACTCGACCGGCCCCCTACAAGAGACCCAGTACTTC.